What follows are 29 T cell receptor beta chains derived from one specimen sequenced in a study of vaccination and CD4 T cells after COVID-19. Oncomine TCR Beta short-read sequencing was applied to DNA from cultured CD4+ T cells. TCRdb called the PCR reads again in MiXCR, with one record for every CDR3 protein. The data hold roughly 15,000 distinct CDR3 sequences, with roughly 60% observed a single time. Their specific antigens are unknown. Regarding treatment: approximately nine-day PBMC culture with coronavirus spike peptide pools or control peptides (ViraFEST assay). What was sequenced was CD4+ T cells from blood, cultured in vitro. These receptors all stem from a human donor who had recovered from COVID-19.

By share of the sample, this clonotype is medium-sized (0.01 to 0.1%). The gene calls are TRBV7-9 and TRBJ2-5; a possible D gene is TRBD1 (6 bases). In germline, CDR1 is SEHNR, CDR2 FQNEAQ (reference sequence). The CDR3 spans 14 residues. V was trimmed by 2 bases and J by 4 bases, leaving 11 bases between them. This CDR3 reads CASSLSSRGETQYF. DNA for the CDR3: TGTGCCAGCAGCTTATCGAGCAGGGGAGAGACCCAGTACTTC.

This clonotype has just a few counts. The rearrangement joins TRBV27 to TRBJ2-2, with D hard to call. V was shortened by 5 bases and J by 4 bases, with 14 bases between the two germline ends. CDR3 length: 15 residues. Germline CDR1 and CDR2: MNHEY and SMNVEV (reference sequence). CDR3 protein: CASSNVARSTGELFF. The CDR3 nucleotides are TGTGCCAGCAGTAACGTCGCAAGATCCACCGGGGAGCTGTTTTTT.

This sequence joins TRBV11-2 and TRBJ1-2; D is uncertain. Trimming shortened V by 5 bases and J by 0 bases, and 25 bases separated the two germline ends. This CDR3 has 19 residues. CDR1 and CDR2 (germline): SGHAT, FQNNGV. CDR3 sequence (DNA): TGTGCCAGCAGCCCCCGCGCAACCGGGGTCCTCCAGGCTAACTATGGCTACACCTTC. Encoded protein: CASSPRATGVLQANYGYTF.

J is TRBJ2-3 and V is TRBV30; 8 bases line up with TRBD1. Germline CDR1 and CDR2: GTSNPN and SVGIG (reference sequence). Unmatched junction bases numbered 3, after V lost 4 bases and J lost 6 bases. The CDR3 consists of 12 residues. CDR3 nucleotides: TGTGCCTGGACCTACAGGGGGGATACGCAGTATTTT. It encodes CAWTYRGDTQYF.

This chain uses TRBV6-1 with TRBJ1-3, with a possible D match to TRBD1 (5 bases). The CDR3 runs to 14 residues. The V end lost 0 bases, the J end lost 3 bases, and 6 bases lay between the germline ends. Looked up from germline, CDR1 is MNHNS and CDR2 is SASEGT. In DNA form, the CDR3 reads TGTGCCAGCAGTGAAGCAGGGGATGGAAACACCATATATTTT. Protein: CASSEAGDGNTIYF.

This rearrangement joins TRBV2 to TRBJ2-3; D is ambiguous. Germline assignment: CDR1 SNHLY and CDR2 FYNNEI. Trimming took 2 bases from V and 2 from J, leaving 11 bases between them. The CDR3 runs 15 residues. The CDR3 sequence: CASSESLGYTDTQYF. CDR3 coding DNA: TGTGCCAGCAGTGAATCGTTGGGGTACACAGATACGCAGTATTTT.

V gene TRBV20-1 combines with J gene TRBJ2-4; tentatively, D is TRBD1 (7 bases). The CDR3 sequence is 14 residues long. The germline V gene has CDR1 DFQATT and CDR2 SNEGSKA (reference sequence). V gave up 4 bases and J gave up 6 bases, with 16 bases separating them. CDR3 region: CSATDRVGRNIQYF. As DNA, the CDR3 is TGCAGTGCTACCGACAGGGTCGGGAGAAACATTCAGTACTTC.

The chain couples TRBV27 to TRBJ1-5; D is uncertain. Germline lookup yields CDR1 MNHEY and CDR2 SMNVEV (reference sequence). Trimming cost V 6 bases and J 7 bases, with 19 bases left between them. This CDR3 is built from 15 residues. This CDR3 reads CASSYGPQHWQPQHF. Written as DNA, the CDR3 is TGTGCCAGCAGCTACGGGCCCCAACACTGGCAGCCCCAGCATTTT.

This chain joins TRBV4-1 and TRBJ1-1, with TRBD1 identical over 7 bases. The germline V gene has CDR1 MGHRA and CDR2 YSYEKL. The CDR3 length is 15 residues. Trimming removed 0 bases from V and 10 bases from J; junction bases left unmatched: 11. The CDR3 nucleotides are TGCGCCAGCAGCCAAGACGACAGGGACGCGAGGGTAGCTTTCTTT. Protein product: CASSQDDRDARVAFF.

The chain is built from TRBV28 and TRBJ1-2; D gene uncertain. The V end was cut by 6 bases, the J end by 2 bases, with 10 bases between. Per the germline V gene, CDR1 is MDHEN and CDR2 is SYDVKM. The CDR3 contains 13 residues. DNA for the CDR3: TGTGCCAGCAGAGTCTCCATGAACTATGGCTACACCTTC. It is translated as CASRVSMNYGYTF.

The rearrangement joins TRBV28 to TRBJ1-5, with a tentative D call TRBD1 (5 bases). Germline V gives CDR1 MDHEN, CDR2 SYDVKM. V was clipped by 3 bases and J by 0 bases, with 9 bases between them. The CDR3 spans 15 residues. For the CDR3, the DNA is TGTGCCAGCAGTTTCTGGGACCGTAGCAATCAGCCCCAGCATTTT. It encodes CASSFWDRSNQPQHF.

This chain joins TRBV7-9 and TRBJ1-2, with D perhaps TRBD1 (6 bases). V was clipped by 3 bases and J by 4 bases, with 12 bases between them. Germline lookup yields CDR1 SEHNR and CDR2 FQNEAQ (reference sequence). This CDR3 is built from 14 residues. The CDR3 DNA reads TGTGCCAGCAGCTTGGACCGGGACATCTATGGCTACACCTTC. This codes for CASSLDRDIYGYTF. The full variable domain, rest sourced from reference TRBV7-9 and TRBJ1-2, is DTGVSQNPRHKITKRGQNVTFRCDPISEHNRLYWYRQTLGQGPEFLTYFQNEAQLEKSRLLSDRFSAERPKGSFSTLEIQRTEQGDSAMYLCASSLDRDIYGYTFGSGTRLTVV.

This clonotype was seen a few times. The J gene is TRBJ1-2, the V gene TRBV2, with D unresolved. The CDR3 extends over 14 amino acids. V was cut by 3 bases and J by 2 bases, with 10 bases left in between. Germline CDR1 reads SNHLY; CDR2 reads FYNNEI. CDR3 loop: CASSEAAPNYGYTF. The CDR3 nucleotides are TGTGCCAGCAGTGAGGCAGCTCCCAACTATGGCTACACCTTC.

In DNA form, the CDR3 reads TGTGCCAGCAGCTTTGGGACAGCCCAAGAGACCCAGTACTTC. It encodes CASSFGTAQETQYF. The chain links TRBV12-3 or TRBV12-4 to TRBJ2-5; 7 bases align to TRBD1. The CDR3 loop spans 14 amino acids. After removal of 6 bases from V and 1 base from J, the junction contained 5 bases not matched to a gene.

The gene calls are TRBV20-1 and TRBJ2-1; D is unclear. Germline V gene sequence: CDR1 DFQATT, CDR2 SNEGSKA (reference sequence). Between the trimmed V and J ends, which lost 3 bases and 7 bases, there was a span of 22 bases. This CDR3 is built from 16 residues. CDR3 bases: TGCAGTGCTAGGCCCCCGAGCGCTAAAAACGGGAATGAGCAGTTCTTC. Translating gives CSARPPSAKNGNEQFF.

V gene TRBV7-3 combines with J gene TRBJ2-3; TRBD2 is a possible D gene (6 bases). Deletions cut 5 bases from V and 2 bases from J, with 14 bases between. The V gene's germline CDR1 is SGHTA and CDR2 FQGTGA. The CDR3 extends over 15 amino acids. DNA of the CDR3: TGTGCCAGCAGCCCCCAAGCGGGCGTCACAGATACGCAGTATTTT. This encodes CASSPQAGVTDTQYF.

This sequence joins TRBV7-3 and TRBJ2-1, with D tentatively TRBD1 or TRBD2 (5 bases each). V was pared by 5 bases and J by 5 bases, with 16 bases between. CDR1 is SGHTA and CDR2 is FQGTGA in the germline V gene. The CDR3 loop spans 15 amino acids. The CDR3 DNA follows: TGTGCCAGCAGCCGAATCCCCGGGACCAACAATGAGCAGTTCTTC. It is translated as CASSRIPGTNNEQFF. The variable domain in full, with the rest retrieved from reference TRBV7-3 and TRBJ2-1, is GAGVSQTPSNKVTEKGKYVELRCDPISGHTALYWYRQSLGQGPEFLIYFQGTGAADDSGLPNDRFFAVRPEGSVSTLKIQRTERGDSAVYLCASSRIPGTNNEQFFGPGTRLTVL.

The J gene is TRBJ1-2, the V gene TRBV12-3 or TRBV12-4, with D unresolved. Trimming cost V 6 bases and J 4 bases, with 15 bases left between them. CDR3 length equals 14 residues. The CDR3 bases are TGTGCCAGCAGCCGATCGGGCGATAGCTATGGCTACACCTTC. It is translated as CASSRSGDSYGYTF.

This clonotype was observed a few times. This chain uses TRBV20-1 with TRBJ2-1, with 16 nucleotides matching TRBD2. Germline V gene sequence: CDR1 DFQATT, CDR2 SNEGSKA (reference sequence). The CDR3 is made up of 15 amino acids. The V segment lost 6 bases and the J segment 12 bases; nucleotides outside the gene matches: 11. CDR3 in DNA: TGCAGTGCAGGGACTAGCGGGAGGGCCGAAGTATGGCAGTTCTTC. Protein sequence: CSAGTSGRAEVWQFF.

CDR3 sequence: CASSERRRADTQYF. The CDR3 region has the DNA TGTGCCAGCAGTGAAAGGAGGCGCGCAGATACGCAGTATTTT. V usage is TRBV2 and J usage is TRBJ2-3; TRBD2 might be the D (5 bases). Germline assignment: CDR1 SNHLY and CDR2 FYNNEI. V lost 2 bases to trimming and J lost 4 bases, with 10 bases between them. The CDR3 length is 14 residues.

The CDR3 spells CASNKPGQYTEAFF. In nucleotides, the CDR3 is TGTGCCAGCAACAAACCGGGACAGTACACTGAAGCTTTCTTT. The V and J genes are TRBV5-4 and TRBJ1-1; TRBD1 matches at 7 bases. V trimming: 6 bases; J trimming: 3 bases; junction bases outside the gene matches: 8. Germline CDR1 reads SGHNT; CDR2 reads YYREEE (reference sequence). The CDR3 consists of 14 residues.

The chain employs TRBV28 and TRBJ1-5, with D unresolved. Germline V CDR1 and CDR2: MDHEN, SYDVKM. V shed 2 bases and J shed 2 bases, with 13 bases lying between them. The CDR3 covers 16 residues. CDR3: CASSLRTWGGNQPQHF. The CDR3 nucleotides are TGTGCCAGCAGTTTACGAACTTGGGGAGGCAATCAGCCCCAGCATTTT.

CDR3 region: CASSRSGGRKETQYF. In DNA, the CDR3 is TGTGCCAGCAGCCGGAGCGGTGGGCGGAAAGAGACCCAGTACTTC. The rearrangement links TRBV7-3 to TRBJ2-5; possible D gene TRBD2, 5 bases. Germline loops: CDR1 SGHTA, CDR2 FQGTGA. The CDR3 is 15 amino acids. V gave up 5 bases and J gave up 3 bases, with 16 bases separating them.

The chain is built from TRBV6-1 and TRBJ1-2; maybe TRBD1 (5 bases). The germline gives CDR1 MNHNS, CDR2 SASEGT. V was cut by 8 bases and J by 8 bases, with 15 bases left in between. The length of the CDR3 is 12 residues. This CDR3 is CASSRGGGGYTF. The CDR3 DNA reads as TGTGCCAGCTCAAGGGGCGGGGGGGGCTACACCTTC.

V gene TRBV19 combines with J gene TRBJ2-2, with D possibly matching TRBD1 (6 bases). The CDR3 is 18 residues long. V gave up 6 bases and J gave up 0 bases, with 20 bases separating them. CDR1 is LNHDA, CDR2 SQIVND, per germline (reference sequence). In DNA form, the CDR3 reads TGTGCCAGTAGACTTCCGGGACAAACTCCTACGAACACCGGGGAGCTGTTTTTT. Translated: CASRLPGQTPTNTGELFF. Variable domain in full (rest from reference TRBV19 and TRBJ2-2): DGGITQSPKYLFRKEGQNVTLSCEQNLNHDAMYWYRQDPGQGLRLIYYSQIVNDFQKGDIAEGYSVSREKKESFPLTVTSAQKNPTAFYLCASRLPGQTPTNTGELFFGEGSRLTVL.

This clonotype showed up just a few times. This chain links TRBV20-1 with TRBJ1-2; possible D gene TRBD1, 6 bases. The V gene lost 5 bases and the J gene lost 7 bases, with 14 bases spanning the gap. Germline V gene data show CDR1 as DFQATT and CDR2 as SNEGSKA (reference sequence). The CDR3 contains 12 residues. DNA of the CDR3: TGCAGTGCTGGGGGAGGGGGACGTGGCTACACCTTC. Protein sequence: CSAGGGGRGYTF.

This clonotype was seen a few times. DNA of the CDR3: TGTGCCAGCAGTTTTCCTCAAGGGCTAGCGGGGAGCACAGATACGCAGTATTTT. Its protein product is CASSFPQGLAGSTDTQYF. The rearrangement links TRBV6-5 to TRBJ2-3; 9 nucleotides match TRBD2. There are 18 residues in the CDR3. Germline V gene lookup returns CDR1 MNHEY and CDR2 SVGAGI. V was pared by 4 bases and J by 0 bases, with 11 bases of the junction left unmatched.

The chain joins TRBV7-3 to TRBJ2-1, with D perhaps matching TRBD1 (6 bases). Germline V gives CDR1 SGHTA, CDR2 FQGTGA. CDR3 length: 15 amino acids. V was pared by 2 bases and J by 4 bases, with 12 bases between. Written as DNA, the CDR3 is TGTGCCAGCAGCTTAGGGGGCCGCGGGTACAATGAGCAGTTCTTC. It specifies CASSLGGRGYNEQFF.

This clonotype was counted between two and nine times. The chain links TRBV6-2 or TRBV6-3 to TRBJ2-5; TRBD1 aligns across 8 bases. CDR3 size: 14 residues. V shed 9 bases, J shed 4 bases, and the junction held 10 bases outside the gene matches. The germline gives CDR1 MNHEY, CDR2 SVGEGT. CDR3 amino acids: CASHSGTGGETQYF. In DNA, the CDR3 is TGTGCCAGTCACTCCGGGACAGGAGGAGAGACCCAGTACTTC.